Presented here are 15 T cell receptor beta chains from one specimen sequenced in a study of OX40 agonist ivuxolimab in advanced cancers. The method behind the library was the immunoSEQ multiplex PCR assay. This immuneACCESS table, as held by TCRdb, lists in-frame sequences with V and J called but not all clones. Of the missing ones, under half trace to an unresolved V gene in checked studies; the others have no known cause. For this sample the table gives 43,000 or so clones, of which more than 80% were detected only once. 4.5% to 6% of the sample rests with the top ten. Sequencing was performed on CD4+ or CD8+ T cells sorted from blood, taken in a trial of the OX40 agonist ivuxolimab. These receptors all stem from an adult with an advanced solid tumor such as melanoma, head and neck, liver or kidney cancer.

Only one count was recorded for this clone. The chain recombines TRBV18 with TRBJ2-7; a weak D match, TRBD2 (5 bases). The V end lost 2 bases, the J end lost 3 bases, and 11 bases lay between the germline ends. CDR1 is KGHSH and CDR2 is LQKENI in the germline V gene. The CDR3 is made up of 14 amino acids. CDR3 amino acids: CASSPSHAGYEQYF. CDR3 in DNA: TGTGCCAGCTCACCATCCCACGCGGGCTACGAGCAGTACTTC.

This chain links TRBV2 with TRBJ2-3; D might be TRBD2 (7 bases). The V gene's germline CDR1 is SNHLY and CDR2 FYNNEI. The V end was cut by 6 bases, the J end by 5 bases, with 18 bases between. This CDR3 is 15 amino acids long. CDR3 nucleotide sequence: TGTGCCAGCAGCCGTCGGGGGGCCGAAAGAGATACGCAGTATTTT. Translating gives CASSRRGAERDTQYF.

The J gene is TRBJ2-3, the V gene TRBV5-1; D gene ambiguous. CDR3 length equals 14 residues. Germline loops: CDR1 SGHRS, CDR2 YFSETQ. V gave up 4 bases and J gave up 2 bases, with 11 bases separating them. CDR3 protein: CASSLSLPTDTQYF. The DNA of the CDR3 is TGCGCCAGCAGCCTTTCCCTTCCCACAGATACGCAGTATTTT.

This clone showed up just once. The chain couples TRBV28 to TRBJ2-7; 12 nucleotides align to TRBD1. The CDR3 extends over 15 amino acids. Germline CDR1 MDHEN, CDR2 SYDVKM. The V segment lost 6 bases and the J segment 5 bases; nucleotides outside the gene matches: 8. The CDR3 nucleotides read TGTGCCAGCAGCTCCGCGGGACAGGGGGCTCACGAGCAGTACTTC. This encodes CASSSAGQGAHEQYF. Complete variable domain (other parts from reference TRBV28 and TRBJ2-7): DVKVTQSSRYLVKRTGEKVFLECVQDMDHENMFWYRQDPGLGLRLIYFSYDVKMKEKGDIPEGYSVSREKKERFSLILESASTNQTSMYLCASSSAGQGAHEQYFGPGTRLTVT.

The rearrangement uses TRBV30 and TRBJ2-4; D call uncertain. Germline V lookup: CDR1 GTSNPN, CDR2 SVGIG (reference sequence). Deletions cut 3 bases from V and 7 bases from J, with 10 bases between. The CDR3 has 12 residues. In DNA form, the CDR3 reads TGTGCCTGGAGAACCCCCGGGAACATTCAGTACTTC. It encodes CAWRTPGNIQYF.

V usage is TRBV7-9 and J usage is TRBJ2-1; D is uncertain. Between the trimmed V and J ends, which lost 6 bases and 6 bases, there was a span of 18 bases. The germline V gene encodes CDR1 SEHNR and CDR2 FQNEAQ (reference sequence). The CDR3 length is 15 residues. CDR3 sequence (DNA): TGTGCCAGCAGGCCTCTGGGCGAGACCAGCAATGAGCAGTTCTTC. Encoded protein: CASRPLGETSNEQFF.

The genes are TRBV28 and TRBJ2-1, with D perhaps matching TRBD1 (6 bases). CDR1 and CDR2 (germline): MDHEN, SYDVKM. The germline V and J ends were trimmed by 7 bases and 0 bases, with 13 bases remaining between them. The length of the CDR3 is 15 residues. The CDR3 DNA reads as TGTGCCAGCAATAGAGACAGGTCCTCCTACAATGAGCAGTTCTTC. Residues: CASNRDRSSYNEQFF.

V gene TRBV18 combines with J gene TRBJ2-7; 10 bases map to TRBD1. The CDR3 runs 14 residues. The V gene end was trimmed by 6 bases and the J gene end by 6 bases; junction bases not matched to a gene: 8. CDR1 is KGHSH, CDR2 LQKENI, per germline. The CDR3 region is CASSPGQGRAEQYF. The DNA of the CDR3 is TGTGCCAGCTCCCCGGGACAGGGGAGGGCCGAGCAGTACTTC.

The chain carries TRBV19 and TRBJ1-5; 7 bases are a match to TRBD1. There are 15 residues in the CDR3. Germline V gives CDR1 LNHDA, CDR2 SQIVND (reference sequence). V trimming: 3 bases; J trimming: 4 bases; junction bases outside the gene matches: 6. The CDR3 here is CASSIIPGGNQPQHF. The CDR3 nucleotides are TGTGCCAGTAGTATCATACCAGGGGGGAATCAGCCCCAGCATTTT.

The genes are TRBV5-4 and TRBJ2-3; 8 nucleotides agree with TRBD2. From germline, CDR1 is SGHNT and CDR2 YYREEE (reference sequence). The V segment lost 3 bases and the J segment 7 bases; nucleotides outside the gene matches: 22. The CDR3 sequence is 19 residues long. The CDR3 reads CASSSAPPKSGRALNTQYF. CDR3 bases: TGTGCCAGCAGCTCGGCCCCCCCCAAAAGCGGGAGAGCCTTAAATACGCAGTATTTT. Full variable domain (remainder filled in from reference TRBV5-4 and TRBJ2-3): ETGVTQSPTHLIKTRGQQVTLRCSSQSGHNTVSWYQQALGQGPQFIFQYYREEENGRGNFPPRFSGLQFPNYSSELNVNALELDDSALYLCASSSAPPKSGRALNTQYFGPGTRLTVL.

The chain joins TRBV5-4 to TRBJ1-2; D gene ambiguous. CDR1 and CDR2 from the germline V gene are SGHNT and YYREEE (reference sequence). V was clipped by 0 bases and J by 4 bases, with 7 bases between them. This CDR3 comprises 13 residues. The CDR3 bases are TGTGCCAGCAGCTTGGGAGGGAGCTATGGCTACACCTTC. This encodes CASSLGGSYGYTF.

This chain links TRBV7-8 with TRBJ2-1; D remains unclear. V was pared by 0 bases and J by 8 bases, with 11 bases between. The CDR3 is made up of 14 amino acids. The V gene's germline CDR1 is SGHVS and CDR2 FQNEAQ. DNA for the CDR3: TGTGCCAGCAGCTTAGCGAGAATTAGCCATGAGCAGTTCTTC. It translates to CASSLARISHEQFF.

The chain combines TRBV18 with TRBJ2-5, with 8 nucleotides matching TRBD1. This CDR3 comprises 15 residues. V shed 3 bases, J shed 5 bases, and the junction held 8 bases outside the gene matches. CDR1 is KGHSH and CDR2 is LQKENI in the germline V gene. CDR3 DNA: TGTGCCAGCTCACCGAGGACAGGGAGCAGGGAGACCCAGTACTTC. It yields the protein CASSPRTGSRETQYF.

This clone came up once. The rearrangement joins TRBV7-3 to TRBJ2-2; the match to TRBD2 covers 8 bases. This CDR3 is 16 amino acids long. V shed 4 bases and J 4 bases; nucleotides not matched to a gene: 8. CDR1 and CDR2 from the germline V gene are SGHTA and FQGTGA. The CDR3 DNA follows: TGTGCCAGCAGCTCCCGTGGTAGCGGGATCACCGGGGAGCTGTTTTTT. Translated, it gives CASSSRGSGITGELFF.

This chain joins TRBV15 and TRBJ1-1; 9 positions match TRBD1. This CDR3 has 17 amino acids. The J segment lost 5 bases and the V segment lost 4 bases, leaving 14 bases of the junction unmatched. The V gene's germline CDR1 is LNHNV and CDR2 YYDKDF (reference sequence). The CDR3 region is CATSTRDRVRGRTEAFF. CDR3 DNA sequence: TGTGCCACCAGCACTCGGGACAGGGTAAGGGGCAGGACTGAAGCTTTCTTT.